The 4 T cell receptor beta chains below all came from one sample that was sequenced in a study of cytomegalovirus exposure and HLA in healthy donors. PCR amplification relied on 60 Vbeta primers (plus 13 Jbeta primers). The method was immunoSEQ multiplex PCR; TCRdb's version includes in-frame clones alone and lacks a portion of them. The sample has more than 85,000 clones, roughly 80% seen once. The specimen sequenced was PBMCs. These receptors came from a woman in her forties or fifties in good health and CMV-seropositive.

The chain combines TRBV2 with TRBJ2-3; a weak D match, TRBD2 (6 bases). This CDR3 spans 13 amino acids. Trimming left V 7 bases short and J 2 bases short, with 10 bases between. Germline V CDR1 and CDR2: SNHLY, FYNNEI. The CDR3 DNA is TGTGCCAGCACGGCTAGCGACACAGATACGCAGTATTTT. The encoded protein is CASTASDTDTQYF.

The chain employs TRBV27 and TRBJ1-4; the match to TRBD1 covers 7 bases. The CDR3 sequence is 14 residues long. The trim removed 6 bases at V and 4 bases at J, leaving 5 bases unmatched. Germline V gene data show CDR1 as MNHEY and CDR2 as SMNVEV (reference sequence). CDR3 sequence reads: CASRKGQLNEKLFF. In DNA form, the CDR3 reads TGTGCCAGCAGAAAGGGACAGCTTAATGAAAAACTGTTTTTT.

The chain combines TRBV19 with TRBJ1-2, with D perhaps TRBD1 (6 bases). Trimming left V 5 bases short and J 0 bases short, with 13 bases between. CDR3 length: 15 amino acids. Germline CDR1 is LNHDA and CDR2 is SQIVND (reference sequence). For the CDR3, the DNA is TGTGCCAGTAGTCGAATGGACAGACCTAACTATGGCTACACCTTC. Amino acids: CASSRMDRPNYGYTF.

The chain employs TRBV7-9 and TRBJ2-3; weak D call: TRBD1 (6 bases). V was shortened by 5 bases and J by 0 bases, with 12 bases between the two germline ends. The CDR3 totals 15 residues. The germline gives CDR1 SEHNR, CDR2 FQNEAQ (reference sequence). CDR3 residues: CASSPTGLSTDTQYF. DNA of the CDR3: TGTGCCAGCAGCCCTACAGGGCTTAGCACAGATACGCAGTATTTT. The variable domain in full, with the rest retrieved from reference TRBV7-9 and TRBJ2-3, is DTGVSQNPRHKITKRGQNVTFRCDPISEHNRLYWYRQTLGQGPEFLTYFQNEAQLEKSRLLSDRFSAERPKGSFSTLEIQRTEQGDSAMYLCASSPTGLSTDTQYFGPGTRLTVL.